This T cell receptor (beta chain) comes out of a study of spatial heterogeneity in lung cancer. The overall study: Samples came from 60 to 75 TRACERx patients with untreated early-stage lung cancer. Sequencing was performed on follow-up PBMC samples when available, collected at a median of approximately 26 months after resection.

Time point given: blood at routine non-recurrence follow-up after resection. This CDR3 has 16 residues. Trimming took 0 bases from V and 6 from J, leaving 16 bases between them. The germline gives CDR1 SGHRS, CDR2 YFSETQ. This clonotype was seen ten or more times. Its cognate antigen is unknown. Unique molecular identifiers, one per molecule, were present on every TCR cDNA molecule. Via MiXCR, TCRdb re-called the 5' RACE reads, giving one row per CDR3 protein. The table lists 15,000 or so distinct CDR3 sequences, 5% to 6.5% of them singletons. Study-level findings and limits: Ubiquitous expanded tumor TCRs surfaced in blood more at resection than they did at follow-up.

The source material was PBMCs, sampled at follow-up. The J gene is TRBJ2-1, the V gene TRBV5-1, with D possibly being TRBD1 (6 bases). The sequence was obtained from a male donor with early-stage non-small cell lung cancer. CDR3 DNA sequence: TGCGCCAGCAGCTTGGTAGAAAGGGACACGTCCAATGAGCAGTTCTTC. It specifies CASSLVERDTSNEQFF.